The 2 T cell receptor beta chains given below trace back to one sample, sequenced in a study of early T cells in non-severe SARS-CoV-2 infection. TCRdb reprocessed the 5' RACE reads with MiXCR, giving one entry per CDR3 protein. The table records fewer than 60,000 distinct CDR3 sequences, 9.1% of them present only once. The specimen sequenced was whole blood. The source is an adult who was a healthcare worker with PCR-confirmed SARS-CoV-2 infection or an uninfected control (not recorded which).

This clonotype was detected ten times or more. The V call is TRBV4-3, the J call TRBJ2-2; 10 bases match TRBD2. V trimming: 4 bases; J trimming: 4 bases; junction bases outside the gene matches: 9. Germline loops: CDR1 LGHNA, CDR2 YSLEER. This CDR3 comprises 17 residues. The CDR3 DNA reads TGCGCCAGCAGCCCGTCCCCGAGCGGGAGGGTCACCGGGGAGCTGTTTTTT. It encodes CASSPSPSGRVTGELFF.

In this sample, this clonotype turned up many times. CDR3 region: CASSRTSGDSYNEQFF. The CDR3 nucleotides read TGTGCCAGCAGCAGGACTAGCGGGGACTCCTACAATGAGCAGTTCTTC. The V and J genes are TRBV11-1 and TRBJ2-1; TRBD2 matches 12 bases. CDR3 length: 16 amino acids. V gave up 5 bases and J gave up 0 bases; unmatched junction bases: 2. Germline V lookup: CDR1 SGHAT, CDR2 FQDESV (reference sequence).